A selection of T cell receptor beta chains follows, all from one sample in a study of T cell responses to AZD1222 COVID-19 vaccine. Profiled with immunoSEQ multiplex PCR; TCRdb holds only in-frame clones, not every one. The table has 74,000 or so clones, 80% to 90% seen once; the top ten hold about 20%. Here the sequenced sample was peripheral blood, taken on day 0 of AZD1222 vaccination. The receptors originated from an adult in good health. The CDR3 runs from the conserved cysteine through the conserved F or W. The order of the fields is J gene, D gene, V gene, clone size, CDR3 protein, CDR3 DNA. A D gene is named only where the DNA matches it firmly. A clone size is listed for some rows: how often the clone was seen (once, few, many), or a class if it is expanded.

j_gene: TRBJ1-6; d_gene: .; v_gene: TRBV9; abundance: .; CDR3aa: CASSGVYGRVDSPLHF; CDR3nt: TGTGCCAGCAGCGGGGTGTATGGCAGGGTTGATTCACCCCTCCACTTT
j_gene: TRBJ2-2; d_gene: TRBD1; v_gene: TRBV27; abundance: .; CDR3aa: CASGLGQGSGELFF; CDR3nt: TGTGCCAGCGGGTTGGGACAGGGGTCCGGGGAGCTGTTTTTT
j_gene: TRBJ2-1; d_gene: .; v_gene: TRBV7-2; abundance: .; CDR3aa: CASSLDVAEQFF; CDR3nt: TGTGCCAGCAGCTTAGATGTCGCTGAGCAGTTCTTC
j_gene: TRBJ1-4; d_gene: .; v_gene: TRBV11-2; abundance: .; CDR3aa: CASSFGWANEKLFF; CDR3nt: TGTGCCAGCAGCTTTGGATGGGCTAATGAAAAACTGTTTTTT
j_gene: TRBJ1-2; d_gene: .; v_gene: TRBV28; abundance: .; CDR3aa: CASSLGVVAFYGYTF; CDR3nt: TGTGCCAGCAGTTTAGGAGTTGTAGCCTTCTATGGCTACACCTTC
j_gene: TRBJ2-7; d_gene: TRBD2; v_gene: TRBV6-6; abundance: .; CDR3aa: CASRTSGANEQYF; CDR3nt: TGTGCCAGCAGGACTAGCGGGGCTAACGAGCAGTACTTC
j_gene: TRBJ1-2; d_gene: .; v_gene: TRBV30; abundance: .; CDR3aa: CAWSTRVRGGYTF; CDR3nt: TGTGCCTGGAGCACCAGGGTGAGAGGTGGCTACACCTTC
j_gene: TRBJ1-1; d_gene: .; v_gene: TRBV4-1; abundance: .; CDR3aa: CASSQGSAMNTEAFF; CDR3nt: TGCGCCAGCAGCCAGGGAAGCGCAATGAACACTGAAGCTTTCTTT
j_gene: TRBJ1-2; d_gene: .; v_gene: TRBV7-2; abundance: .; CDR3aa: CASSLAPEIYGYTF; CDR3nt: TGTGCCAGCAGCTTAGCGCCCGAAATTTATGGCTACACCTTC
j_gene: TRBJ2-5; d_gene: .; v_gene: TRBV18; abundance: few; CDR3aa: CASSPPQETQYF; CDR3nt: TGTGCCAGCTCACCACCCCAAGAGACCCAGTACTTC
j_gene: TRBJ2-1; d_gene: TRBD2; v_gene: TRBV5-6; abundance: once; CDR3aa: CASSLVAGGHDEQFF; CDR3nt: TGTGCCAGCAGCTTGGTAGCGGGGGGGCACGATGAGCAGTTCTTC
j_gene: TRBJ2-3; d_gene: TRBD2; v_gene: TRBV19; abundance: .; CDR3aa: CASRYRGGSTSRGHTDTQYF; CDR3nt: TGTGCCAGTAGATATCGGGGGGGATCGACCTCACGAGGGCACACAGATACGCAGTATTTT
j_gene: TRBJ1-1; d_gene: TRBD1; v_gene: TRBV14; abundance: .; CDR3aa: CASSQGQGGRGGQAFF; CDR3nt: TGTGCCAGCAGCCAAGGACAGGGTGGTCGCGGGGGGCAAGCTTTCTTT
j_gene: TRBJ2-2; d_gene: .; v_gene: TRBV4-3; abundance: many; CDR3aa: CASSQDRDKVVGELFF; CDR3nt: TGCGCCAGCAGCCAAGACAGGGATAAGGTAGTCGGGGAGCTGTTTTTT
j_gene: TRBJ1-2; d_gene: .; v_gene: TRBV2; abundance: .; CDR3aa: CASSNPGTNNYGYTF; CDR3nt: TGTGCCAGCTCAAACCCCGGGACAAATAACTATGGCTACACCTTC
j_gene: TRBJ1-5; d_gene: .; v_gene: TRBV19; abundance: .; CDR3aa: CATRGGNQPQHF; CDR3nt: TGTGCCACAAGAGGAGGGAATCAGCCCCAGCATTTT
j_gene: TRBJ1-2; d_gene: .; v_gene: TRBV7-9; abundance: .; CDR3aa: CASSLDRTPTQNGYTF; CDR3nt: TGTGCCAGCAGCTTGGACCGGACCCCAACCCAAAATGGCTACACCTTC
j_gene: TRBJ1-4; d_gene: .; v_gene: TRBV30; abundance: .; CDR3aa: CAGISGGGEKLFF; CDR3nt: TGTGCCGGCATTTCGGGGGGAGGCGAAAAACTGTTTTTT
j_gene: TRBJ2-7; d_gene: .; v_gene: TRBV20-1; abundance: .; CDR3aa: CSASGRAVISHEQYF; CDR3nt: TGCAGTGCTAGTGGCAGGGCGGTAATCTCCCACGAGCAGTACTTC
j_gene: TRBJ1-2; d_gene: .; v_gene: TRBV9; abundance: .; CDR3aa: CASSTDYGYTF; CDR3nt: TGTGCCAGCAGCACGGACTATGGCTACACCTTC
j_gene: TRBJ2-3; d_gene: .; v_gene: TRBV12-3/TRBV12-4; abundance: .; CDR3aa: CASSLGTDTQYF; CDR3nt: TGTGCCAGCAGTTTAGGGACAGATACGCAGTATTTT
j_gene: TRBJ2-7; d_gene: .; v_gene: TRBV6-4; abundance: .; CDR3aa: CASSGGRTYPYEQYF; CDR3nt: TGTGCCAGCAGTGGTGGAAGGACTTATCCCTACGAGCAGTACTTC
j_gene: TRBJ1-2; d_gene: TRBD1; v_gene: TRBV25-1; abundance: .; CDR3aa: CASSEPGQGAYGYTF; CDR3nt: TGTGCCAGCAGTGAACCGGGACAGGGGGCCTATGGCTACACCTTC
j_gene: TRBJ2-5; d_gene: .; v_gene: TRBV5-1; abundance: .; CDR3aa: CASSLVEGTETQYF; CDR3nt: TGCGCCAGCAGCTTGGTTGAGGGTACAGAGACCCAGTACTTC
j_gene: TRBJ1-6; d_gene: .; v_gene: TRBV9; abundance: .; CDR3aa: CASSQTTGSYNSPLHF; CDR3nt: TGTGCCAGCAGCCAAACGACAGGCTCCTATAATTCACCCCTCCACTTT
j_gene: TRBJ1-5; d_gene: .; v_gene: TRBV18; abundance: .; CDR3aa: CASSPGKGNQPQHF; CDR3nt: TGTGCCAGCTCTCCGGGCAAGGGAAATCAGCCCCAGCATTTT
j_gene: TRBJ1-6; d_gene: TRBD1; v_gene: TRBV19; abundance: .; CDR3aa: CASSVGTGINSPLHF; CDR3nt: TGTGCCAGTAGTGTCGGGACAGGCATTAATTCACCCCTCCACTTT
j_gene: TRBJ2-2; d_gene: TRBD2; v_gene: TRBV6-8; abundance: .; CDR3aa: CASSYSKEREGHTGELFF; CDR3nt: TGTGCCAGCAGTTACTCGAAGGAGCGGGAGGGCCATACCGGGGAGCTGTTTTTT
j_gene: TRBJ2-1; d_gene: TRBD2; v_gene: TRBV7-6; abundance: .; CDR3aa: CASSKGLAEAEQFF; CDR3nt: TGTGCCAGCAGCAAGGGACTAGCGGAGGCTGAGCAGTTCTTC
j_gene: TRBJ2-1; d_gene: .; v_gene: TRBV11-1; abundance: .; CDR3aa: CASSTRQASSYNEQFF; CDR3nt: TGTGCCAGCAGCACGCGACAGGCGAGCTCCTACAATGAGCAGTTCTTC
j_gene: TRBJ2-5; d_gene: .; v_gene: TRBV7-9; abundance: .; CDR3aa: CASSLVGETQYF; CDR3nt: TGTGCCAGCAGCTTAGTGGGGGAGACCCAGTACTTC
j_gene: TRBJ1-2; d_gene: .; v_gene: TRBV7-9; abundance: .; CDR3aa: CASSLVGYYGYTF; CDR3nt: TGTGCCAGCAGCTTAGTGGGGTACTATGGCTACACCTTC
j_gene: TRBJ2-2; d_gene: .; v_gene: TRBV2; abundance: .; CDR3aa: CASRENTGELFF; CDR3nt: TGTGCCAGCAGGGAGAACACCGGGGAGCTGTTTTTT
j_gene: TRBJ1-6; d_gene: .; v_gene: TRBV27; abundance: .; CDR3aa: CASSLGPTSSYNSPLHF; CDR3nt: TGTGCCAGCAGTTTGGGACCTACGAGCTCCTATAATTCACCCCTCCACTTT
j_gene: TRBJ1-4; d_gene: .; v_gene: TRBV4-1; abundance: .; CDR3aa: CASSQDPPGMTTNEKLFF; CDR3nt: TGCGCCAGCAGCCAAGATCCCCCAGGGATGACAACTAATGAAAAACTGTTTTTT
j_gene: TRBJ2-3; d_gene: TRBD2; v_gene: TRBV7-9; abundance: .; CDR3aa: CASSSGLAGAPSFTDTQYF; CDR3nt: TGTGCCAGCAGCTCGGGACTAGCGGGGGCCCCATCCTTCACAGATACGCAGTATTTT
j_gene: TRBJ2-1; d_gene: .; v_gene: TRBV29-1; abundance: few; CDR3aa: CSADSFNEQFF; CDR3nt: TGCAGCGCCGACAGCTTCAATGAGCAGTTCTTC
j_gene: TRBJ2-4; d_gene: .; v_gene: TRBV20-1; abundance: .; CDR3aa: CSASPGRKDIQYF; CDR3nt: TGCAGTGCTAGTCCTGGGAGAAAGGACATTCAGTACTTC
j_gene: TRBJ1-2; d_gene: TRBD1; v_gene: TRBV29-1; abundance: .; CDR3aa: CSVARVGQGGGYTF; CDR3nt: TGCAGCGTGGCGAGGGTGGGACAGGGGGGTGGCTACACCTTC
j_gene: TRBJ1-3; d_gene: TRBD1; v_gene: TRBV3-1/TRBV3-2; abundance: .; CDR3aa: CASSPDRVGNTIYF; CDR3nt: TGTGCCAGCAGTCCGGACAGGGTTGGAAACACCATATATTTT
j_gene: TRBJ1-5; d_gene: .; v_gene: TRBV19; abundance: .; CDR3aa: CASSISDLPQHF; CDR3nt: TGTGCCAGTAGTATCTCGGATTTACCCCAGCATTTT
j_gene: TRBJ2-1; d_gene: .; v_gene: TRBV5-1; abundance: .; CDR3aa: CASSLIGETGYNEQFF; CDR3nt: TGCGCCAGCAGCTTGATTGGGGAGACCGGCTACAATGAGCAGTTCTTC